Below, 31 T cell receptor beta chains from the same sample are listed, as sequenced in a study of vaccination effects on CD4 cells after COVID-19. Data came from immunoSEQ multiplex PCR; TCRdb stores just in-frame clones and leaves some out. The top ten hold 12% of the sample, which has around 68,000 clones, about four fifths seen once. In the ViraFEST assay, antigen-specific CD4+ clonotypes were identified by expansion after peptide-pool stimulation. Following an approximately ten-day culture, CD4+ T cells were purified. Nucleocapsid antibodies stayed negative before and after vaccination, showing no earlier SARS-CoV-2 infection. No cognate antigen is known for these TCRs. The sample consisted of CD4+ T cells from PBMCs cultured with SARS-CoV-2 spike peptides, taken before COVID-19 vaccination. The receptors were sampled from a human donor who received a COVID-19 vaccine.

V gene TRBV19 combines with J gene TRBJ2-7; D gene uncertain. Germline V gene sequence: CDR1 LNHDA, CDR2 SQIVND (reference sequence). The CDR3 runs to 13 residues. V dropped 6 bases and J dropped 4 bases, with 13 bases sitting between them. CDR3 sequence (DNA): TGTGCCAGTAGCAGGAACATGGGGTACGAGCAGTACGTC. Residues: CASSRNMGYEQYV.

By share of the sample, this clone is large. The chain links TRBV6-1 to TRBJ1-1; the D gene is possibly TRBD1 (6 bases). This CDR3 has 15 amino acids. Germline V gene sequence: CDR1 MNHNS, CDR2 SASEGT. Deletions cut 3 bases from V and 0 bases from J, with 11 bases between. CDR3 in amino acids: CASSDRGQLNTEAFF. The CDR3 nucleotides read TGTGCCAGCAGTGATAGAGGACAGCTGAACACTGAAGCTTTCTTT.

The chain employs TRBV5-1 and TRBJ1-1; the D gene is possibly TRBD1 (5 bases). Germline CDR1 reads SGHRS; CDR2 reads YFSETQ. Trimming cost V 5 bases and J 2 bases, with 10 bases left between them. The CDR3 spans 13 residues. DNA for the CDR3: TGCGCCAGCAGAGAGACAGCAAACACTGAAGCTTTCTTT. Protein: CASRETANTEAFF.

The rearrangement uses TRBV19 and TRBJ1-1; tentative D call: TRBD1 (6 bases). There are 15 residues in the CDR3. The V and J ends lost 4 bases and 1 base respectively, with 13 bases between them. Germline values: CDR1 LNHDA, CDR2 SQIVND (reference sequence). The CDR3 DNA reads TGTGCCAGTAGTACCGACAGGCGGGAGAACACTGAAGCTTTCTTT. Translated, it gives CASSTDRRENTEAFF.

This sequence joins TRBV6-1 and TRBJ2-3; TRBD2 aligns across 7 bases. Trimming cost V 6 bases and J 3 bases; bases outside gene matches: 6. This CDR3 is 14 amino acids long. Germline values: CDR1 MNHNS, CDR2 SASEGT. CDR3 sequence: CASSEMRGTDTQYF. CDR3 DNA: TGTGCCAGCAGCGAAATGCGGGGGACAGATACGCAGTATTTT.

This rearrangement joins TRBV5-4 to TRBJ1-6; 7 nucleotides line up with TRBD1. Trimming removed 4 bases from V and 10 bases from J; junction bases left unmatched: 8. Germline CDR1 is SGHNT and CDR2 is YYREEE (reference sequence). The length of the CDR3 is 14 residues. Here the CDR3 DNA reads TGTGCCAGCAGCCCCGACAGGGAAAGGTCACCCCTCCACTTT. As protein: CASSPDRERSPLHF.

The CDR3 DNA reads TGTGCCAGCAGCGAGGGTGGGGGTCAGCCCCAGCATTTT. It is translated as CASSEGGGQPQHF. This rearrangement joins TRBV6-4 to TRBJ1-5, with D tentatively TRBD1 (5 bases). Germline values: CDR1 MRHNA, CDR2 SNTAGT. The CDR3 runs 13 residues. Trimming cost V 6 bases and J 6 bases, with 12 bases left between them.

This clone is medium-sized (0.01 to 0.1%) by share. The CDR3 DNA reads as TGCGCCAGCAGTTCGACGGGACAGTCCTTGCGAGAGACCCAGTACTTC. Its protein product is CASSSTGQSLRETQYF. The chain couples TRBV4-1 to TRBJ2-5, with 7 nucleotides matching TRBD1. Looked up from germline, CDR1 is MGHRA and CDR2 is YSYEKL. This CDR3 spans 16 amino acids. V was pared by 6 bases and J by 4 bases, with 14 bases of the junction left unmatched.

This clone occurred a few times. This chain uses TRBV4-3 with TRBJ2-1; 7 nucleotides line up with TRBD2. V was clipped by 5 bases and J by 7 bases; unmatched bases: 14. This CDR3 is 16 amino acids long. The germline CDR1 and CDR2 sequences are LGHNA and YSLEER. For the CDR3, the DNA is TGCGCCAGCAGCTCTTCCCGGGGGGACCAAGGTAATGAGCAGTTCTTC. This encodes CASSSSRGDQGNEQFF.

This clone came up once. The chain employs TRBV6-5 and TRBJ2-5; 12 bases are shared with TRBD2. CDR3 size: 15 residues. From germline, CDR1 is MNHEY and CDR2 SVGAGI. V dropped 6 bases and J dropped 7; count of bases not matched to a gene: 9. The CDR3 protein is CASSQTSGGSLTQYF. CDR3 bases: TGTGCCAGCAGCCAGACTAGCGGGGGCTCCCTGACCCAGTACTTC.

The rearrangement links TRBV7-3 to TRBJ2-5; possible D gene TRBD2, 6 bases. CDR3 length: 14 amino acids. V was pared by 2 bases and J by 5 bases, with 12 bases between. Germline V gene lookup returns CDR1 SGHTA and CDR2 FQGTGA. This CDR3 reads CASSLAGRGETQYF. Written as DNA, the CDR3 is TGTGCCAGCAGCTTAGCGGGGAGAGGGGAGACCCAGTACTTC. Full variable domain (outside the CDR3, taken from reference TRBV7-3 and TRBJ2-5): GAGVSQTPSNKVTEKGKYVELRCDPISGHTALYWYRQSLGQGPEFLIYFQGTGAADDSGLPNDRFFAVRPEGSVSTLKIQRTERGDSAVYLCASSLAGRGETQYFGPGTRLLVL.

This chain uses TRBV5-8 with TRBJ2-2, with D perhaps matching TRBD1 or TRBD2 (5 bases each). This CDR3 region has 17 residues. The germline V gene has CDR1 SGHTS and CDR2 YDEGEE. Trimming left V 4 bases short and J 7 bases short, with 23 bases between. CDR3 nucleotide sequence: TGTGCCAGCAGCCTCGGGACGGGGTATTTCTACATCGGGGAGCTGTTTTTT. Translation gives CASSLGTGYFYIGELFF.

The J gene is TRBJ2-4, the V gene TRBV24-1, with D possibly being TRBD1 (6 bases). CDR3 size: 14 residues. V lost 4 bases and J 1 base, leaving 7 bases between the germline ends. Germline CDR1 KGHDR, CDR2 SFDVKD. CDR3 amino acids: CATSEGGAKNIQYF. Written as DNA, the CDR3 is TGTGCCACCAGTGAAGGGGGTGCCAAAAACATTCAGTACTTC.

The sample holds one count of this clone. The rearrangement uses TRBV24-1 and TRBJ2-5; D possibly corresponds to TRBD2 (6 bases). The CDR3 covers 15 residues. V lost 4 bases and J lost 3, with 14 bases in between. From germline, CDR1 is KGHDR and CDR2 SFDVKD. CDR3 sequence: CATSDARGTEETQYF. The CDR3, as DNA: TGTGCCACCAGTGACGCACGGGGGACGGAAGAGACCCAGTACTTC.

The chain uses TRBV24-1 and TRBJ2-1, with D unclear. The CDR3 runs to 15 residues. Germline V gives CDR1 KGHDR, CDR2 SFDVKD. V lost 1 base to trimming and J lost 0 bases, with 6 bases between them. CDR3 residues: CATSDFSSSYNEQFF. The DNA of the CDR3 is TGTGCCACCAGTGATTTCTCTTCCTCCTACAATGAGCAGTTCTTC.

This chain connects TRBV6-5 to TRBJ2-4, with D unclear. V was trimmed by 7 bases and J by 0 bases, leaving 10 bases between them. Germline lookup yields CDR1 MNHEY and CDR2 SVGAGI. The CDR3 is 14 amino acids. The CDR3 loop is CASKISGAKNIQYF. CDR3 DNA: TGTGCCAGCAAAATATCGGGAGCCAAAAACATTCAGTACTTC.

The chain employs TRBV2 and TRBJ1-6, with 8 bases lining up with TRBD1. From germline, CDR1 is SNHLY and CDR2 FYNNEI. This CDR3 is built from 17 residues. V lost 4 bases to trimming and J lost 5 bases; unmatched junction nucleotides: 10. In DNA form, the CDR3 reads TGTGCCAGCAGTGTAGGGCCGGACAGGGCCAATAATTCACCCCTCCACTTT. Its protein product is CASSVGPDRANNSPLHF.

The gene calls are TRBV7-9 and TRBJ1-2; a weak D match, TRBD1 (5 bases). Germline CDR1 reads SEHNR; CDR2 reads FQNEAQ (reference sequence). The CDR3 contains 14 residues. V dropped 6 bases and J dropped 7 bases, with 18 bases sitting between them. The CDR3 here is CASRRVGVWGGYTF. For the CDR3, the DNA is TGTGCCAGCAGACGAGTGGGGGTTTGGGGTGGCTACACCTTC.

The DNA for the CDR3 is TGTGCCAGCTCACCACAGGGGACTCAGCCCCAGCATTTT. Translation: CASSPQGTQPQHF. The chain joins TRBV18 to TRBJ1-5; D is perhaps TRBD1 (5 bases). This CDR3 is built from 13 residues. Germline CDR1 reads KGHSH; CDR2 reads LQKENI. V was shortened by 1 base and J by 6 bases, with 7 bases between the two germline ends.

The genes are TRBV5-6 and TRBJ1-4; D not certain. Germline V gene lookup returns CDR1 SGHDT and CDR2 YYEEEE. The V end lost 2 bases, the J end lost 7 bases, and 9 bases lay between the germline ends. The CDR3 has 13 amino acids. The DNA for the CDR3 is TGTGCCAGCAGCTTACATTCTGCTGAAAAACTGTTTTTT. Translating it yields CASSLHSAEKLFF.

This chain connects TRBV18 to TRBJ1-1; tentative D call: TRBD1 (5 bases). CDR1 and CDR2 from the germline V gene are KGHSH and LQKENI. V lost 6 bases to trimming and J lost 2 bases, with 13 bases between them. There are 14 residues in the CDR3. The CDR3 coding sequence is TGTGCCAGCTCTCCCGACAGACATAACACTGAAGCTTTCTTT. Its protein is CASSPDRHNTEAFF.

The chain employs TRBV6-1 and TRBJ2-6; TRBD1 matches 8 bases. This CDR3 is 16 amino acids long. V was clipped by 2 bases and J by 4 bases; unmatched bases: 4. Germline CDR1 and CDR2: MNHNS and SASEGT. CDR3 nucleotides: TGTGCCAGCAGTGAACAGGGGGCGGCGGGGGCCAACGTCCTGACTTTC. Its translation is CASSEQGAAGANVLTF.

The chain is built from TRBV18 and TRBJ1-3; possible D gene TRBD1, 6 bases. The CDR3 is 16 residues long. The V gene's germline CDR1 is KGHSH and CDR2 LQKENI. V dropped 1 base and J dropped 1 base, with 11 bases sitting between them. The CDR3 region has the DNA TGTGCCAGCTCACCACAGGGGGTTGTTTCTGGAAACACCATATATTTT. As protein: CASSPQGVVSGNTIYF.

The V and J genes are TRBV9 and TRBJ1-3, with D tentatively TRBD1 (5 bases). V was shortened by 3 bases and J by 0 bases, with 13 bases between the two germline ends. Looked up from germline, CDR1 is SGDLS and CDR2 is YYNGEE. The CDR3 spans 16 residues. Here the CDR3 DNA reads TGTGCCAGCAGCGGGCAGACAGACTCCTCTGGAAACACCATATATTTT. This gives the protein CASSGQTDSSGNTIYF.

The rearrangement links TRBV7-9 to TRBJ1-6; D gene uncertain. CDR3 length: 13 amino acids. Germline CDR1 SEHNR, CDR2 FQNEAQ (reference sequence). V lost 1 base to trimming and J lost 7 bases, with 5 bases between them. Here the CDR3 reads CASSLDQNSPLHF. The CDR3 DNA reads as TGTGCCAGCAGCTTAGACCAGAATTCACCCCTCCACTTT.

This sequence joins TRBV15 and TRBJ1-6; the D is unclear. Trimming removed 0 bases from V and 4 bases from J, with 1 base in between. The CDR3 spans 13 residues. CDR1 LNHNV and CDR2 YYDKDF come from the germline V gene (reference sequence). The CDR3 region has the DNA TGTGCCACCAGCAGAGATTATAATTCACCCCTCCACTTT. Translated, it gives CATSRDYNSPLHF.

In this sample, this clone turned up once. The chain combines TRBV7-8 with TRBJ1-3, with 7 bases identical to TRBD1. The trim removed 3 bases at V and 3 bases at J, leaving 8 bases unmatched. CDR3 length: 16 residues. Germline CDR1 is SGHVS and CDR2 is FQNEAQ. CDR3 sequence reads: CASSFGGGDDGNTIYF. CDR3 nucleotides: TGTGCCAGCAGCTTTGGAGGGGGCGATGATGGAAACACCATATATTTT.

The V call is TRBV14, the J call TRBJ2-1, with D unresolved. Per germline, CDR1 SGHDN and CDR2 FVKESK. V was clipped by 2 bases and J by 10 bases, with 12 bases between them. CDR3 size: 13 residues. The CDR3 spells CASSQTGRKEQFF. CDR3 nucleotide sequence: TGTGCCAGCAGCCAAACGGGTCGGAAGGAGCAGTTCTTC.

The V gene is TRBV5-1, the J gene TRBJ2-7, with 8 bases fitting TRBD2. Germline V gene lookup returns CDR1 SGHRS and CDR2 YFSETQ. The CDR3 loop spans 14 amino acids. The V gene end was trimmed by 8 bases and the J gene end by 3 bases; junction bases not matched to a gene: 10. The CDR3 region has the DNA TGCGCCAGTGGACTAGCCCACTTAAACTACGAGCAGTACGTC. It translates to CASGLAHLNYEQYV.

This clone was recorded a few times. V usage is TRBV2 and J usage is TRBJ2-2; D might be TRBD1 (6 bases). The CDR3 sequence is 14 residues long. V lost 5 bases and J 4 bases, leaving 11 bases between the germline ends. CDR1 and CDR2 from the germline V gene are SNHLY and FYNNEI. The CDR3 nucleotides are TGTGCCAGCAGTTTTGGACAGATCACCGGGGAGCTGTTTTTT. It codes for CASSFGQITGELFF. The whole variable domain, filled in from reference TRBV2 and TRBJ2-2, reads EPEVTQTPSHQVTQMGQEVILRCVPISNHLYFYWYRQILGQKVEFLVSFYNNEISEKSEIFDDQFSVERPDGSNFTLKIRSTKLEDSAMYFCASSFGQITGELFFGEGSRLTVL.

The chain recombines TRBV2 with TRBJ2-2; TRBD2 matches at 12 bases. This CDR3 spans 16 amino acids. CDR1 and CDR2 from the germline V gene are SNHLY and FYNNEI. The J segment lost 5 bases and the V segment lost 9 bases, leaving 10 bases of the junction unmatched. The CDR3 is CARRPSSGGATGELFF. The DNA for the CDR3 is TGTGCCAGACGGCCTTCTAGCGGGGGGGCGACCGGGGAGCTGTTTTTT.